Shown below are 32 T cell receptor beta chains from a single sample sequenced in a study of T cell repertoires in ileal Crohn's disease. Stated time point: inflamed ileum from the surgical specimen. Data came from immunoSEQ multiplex PCR; TCRdb stores just in-frame clones and leaves some out. The sample includes approximately 15,000 clones, about three quarters of them seen just once. The sequencing input was ileal tissue. These receptors were obtained from an adult with Crohn's disease.

In this sample, this clone turned up a few times. The chain has TRBV27 and TRBJ2-1; D might be TRBD2 (7 bases). V lost 4 bases and J lost 1, with 11 bases in between. CDR1 is MNHEY, CDR2 SMNVEV, per germline (reference sequence). The CDR3 contains 15 residues. CDR3 amino acids: CASSSGGPSYNEQFF. CDR3 DNA: TGTGCCAGCAGTTCCGGGGGGCCGTCCTACAATGAGCAGTTCTTC.

The V and J genes are TRBV7-7 and TRBJ1-1; no firm D call. Germline V gene lookup returns CDR1 SSHAT and CDR2 FNYEAQ (reference sequence). Trimming cost V 4 bases and J 0 bases, with 6 bases left between them. The CDR3 length is 13 residues. CDR3 protein: CASSSELNTEAFF. As DNA, the CDR3 is TGTGCCAGCAGCTCGGAATTGAACACTGAAGCTTTCTTT.

The V gene is TRBV7-2, the J gene TRBJ2-1, with TRBD2 identical over 10 bases. The CDR3 totals 18 residues. V lost 1 base and J lost 1; bases outside the gene matches: 7. From germline, CDR1 is SGHTA and CDR2 FQGNSA. CDR3 in DNA: TGTGCCAGCAGCTTAGACGCGCTAGCGGGGGTGTCCTACAATGAGCAGTTCTTC. Translating gives CASSLDALAGVSYNEQFF.

The V gene is TRBV7-3, the J gene TRBJ2-1, with TRBD2 identical over 8 bases. Germline assignment: CDR1 SGHTA and CDR2 FQGTGA. CDR3 size: 16 residues. V was clipped by 5 bases and J by 6 bases; unmatched bases: 12. CDR3 DNA: TGTGCCAGCAGCGTGGAGGGACTAGGGTTTGGCAATGAGCAGTTCTTC. Protein sequence: CASSVEGLGFGNEQFF.

For this clone: The sample contains more than one DNA sequence encoding this CDR3. The chain joins TRBV5-4 to TRBJ2-7, with TRBD1 matching over 11 bases. Germline CDR1 and CDR2: SGHNT and YYREEE (reference sequence). The V and J ends lost 4 bases and 4 bases, in that order; junction bases with no gene match: 4. The CDR3 totals 14 residues. The CDR3 region is CASSTGQGGYEQYF. In nucleotides, the CDR3 is TGTGCCAGCAGCACGGGACAGGGGGGATACGAGCAGTACTTC.

The J gene is TRBJ2-3, the V gene TRBV19, with 7 bases lining up with TRBD1. The trim removed 6 bases at V and 0 bases at J, leaving 6 bases unmatched. Germline V lookup: CDR1 LNHDA, CDR2 SQIVND (reference sequence). There are 15 residues in the CDR3. The CDR3 DNA reads as TGTGCCAGTAGCCCGGACAGGAGAAGCACAGATACGCAGTATTTT. Translating gives CASSPDRRSTDTQYF.

There are a few counts of this clone. The V gene is TRBV6-5, the J gene TRBJ2-2; perhaps D is TRBD1 or TRBD2 (6 bases each). Germline V gene lookup returns CDR1 MNHEY and CDR2 SVGAGI. This CDR3 has 14 residues. The V gene lost 4 bases and the J gene lost 4 bases, with 10 bases spanning the gap. This chain's CDR3 is CASSWGAPTGELFF. DNA for the CDR3: TGTGCCAGCAGTTGGGGGGCGCCCACCGGGGAGCTGTTTTTT.

The rearrangement links TRBV11-1 to TRBJ2-3; D is perhaps TRBD1 or TRBD2 (5 bases each). Between the trimmed V and J ends, which lost 2 bases and 0 bases, there was a span of 12 bases. Germline-derived CDR1 and CDR2 are SGHAT and FQDESV (reference sequence). There are 16 residues in the CDR3. CDR3 DNA sequence: TGTGCCAGCAGCTTATTCCGGGACGGAAGCACAGATACGCAGTATTTT. This sequence encodes CASSLFRDGSTDTQYF.

J is TRBJ2-7 and V is TRBV27; maybe TRBD1 (6 bases). Trimming pared 4 bases from V and 0 bases from J, leaving 10 bases between. This CDR3 has 14 residues. In germline, CDR1 is MNHEY, CDR2 SMNVEV (reference sequence). CDR3 in amino acids: CASSYTGSSYEQYF. Written as DNA, the CDR3 is TGTGCCAGCAGTTACACAGGGAGCTCCTACGAGCAGTACTTC.

The chain has TRBV19 and TRBJ1-2, with 8 bases aligning to TRBD1. Germline V gene data show CDR1 as LNHDA and CDR2 as SQIVND (reference sequence). This CDR3 region has 14 residues. V was pared by 9 bases and J by 2 bases, with 8 bases of the junction left unmatched. The CDR3 protein is CASSGTGGNYGYTF. The CDR3 DNA follows: TGTGCCAGCTCGGGGACAGGAGGCAACTATGGCTACACCTTC.

The chain has TRBV5-1 and TRBJ2-3, with D perhaps TRBD2 (6 bases). Trimming stripped 4 bases from V and 1 base from J, with 10 bases between. This CDR3 region has 14 residues. CDR1 and CDR2 (germline): SGHRS, YFSETQ. The chain's CDR3 is CASSPRGGTDTQYF. The CDR3 DNA reads TGCGCCAGCAGCCCCCGCGGGGGCACAGATACGCAGTATTTT.

This clone was seen just once. V and J are TRBV5-1 and TRBJ1-2; TRBD1 aligns across 8 bases. CDR1 SGHRS and CDR2 YFSETQ come from the germline V gene. V gave up 4 bases and J gave up 4 bases; unmatched junction bases: 9. The CDR3 spans 15 residues. The CDR3 protein is CASSPQGAISYGYTF. The CDR3 nucleotides read TGCGCCAGCAGCCCGCAGGGGGCGATCAGCTATGGCTACACCTTC. Using reference TRBV5-1 and TRBJ1-2 for the parts outside the CDR3, the full variable domain is KAGVTQTPRYLIKTRGQQVTLSCSPISGHRSVSWYQQTPGQGLQFLFEYFSETQRNKGNFPGRFSGRQFSNSRSEMNVSTLELGDSALYLCASSPQGAISYGYTFGSGTRLTVV.

The J gene is TRBJ2-3, the V gene TRBV5-1; D possibly corresponds to TRBD2 (6 bases). Looked up from germline, CDR1 is SGHRS and CDR2 is YFSETQ. V lost 3 bases, J lost 1 base, and 9 bases lay in between. The CDR3 sequence is 14 residues long. As DNA, the CDR3 is TGCGCCAGCAGCTACGGCGGGGGCACAGATACGCAGTATTTT. Its protein is CASSYGGGTDTQYF.

The rearrangement links TRBV19 to TRBJ2-3; D tentatively reads TRBD1 or TRBD2 (7 bases each). The V gene's germline CDR1 is LNHDA and CDR2 SQIVND (reference sequence). The ends were cut back, 0 bases at V and 1 base at J, with 14 bases in the middle. This CDR3 is 17 amino acids long. The CDR3 protein is CASSIEQGRVGTDTQYF. The CDR3 nucleotides read TGTGCCAGTAGTATAGAACAGGGGAGGGTAGGCACAGATACGCAGTATTTT.

This clone was counted a single time. The V call is TRBV13, the J call TRBJ2-5; 11 bases line up with TRBD1. CDR3 size: 15 residues. The germline gives CDR1 PRHDT, CDR2 FYEKMQ (reference sequence). Trimming took 5 bases from V and 2 from J; bases not matched to a gene: 4. CDR3 amino acids: CASSTRDRGQETQYF. For the CDR3, the DNA is TGTGCCAGCAGCACCCGGGACAGGGGGCAAGAGACCCAGTACTTC.

The chain employs TRBV10-3 and TRBJ1-1, with D hard to call. V dropped 0 bases and J dropped 2 bases, with 10 bases sitting between them. Germline V gene sequence: CDR1 ENHRY, CDR2 SYGVKD. The length of the CDR3 is 15 residues. In DNA form, the CDR3 reads TGTGCCATCAGTGAGTCGGGAAGGATTAACACTGAAGCTTTCTTT. Translated, it gives CAISESGRINTEAFF.

The chain uses TRBV11-2 and TRBJ1-3; no firm D call. The V gene lost 1 base and the J gene lost 0 bases, with 7 bases spanning the gap. CDR3 length: 15 amino acids. The V gene's germline CDR1 is SGHAT and CDR2 FQNNGV. The CDR3 DNA follows: TGTGCCAGCAGCTTAGCGGTCGGCTCTGGAAACACCATATATTTT. Translated: CASSLAVGSGNTIYF.

This chain links TRBV14 with TRBJ2-2; the D gene could be TRBD1 or TRBD2 (5 bases each). Trimming pared 4 bases from V and 4 bases from J, leaving 10 bases between. The CDR3 is 14 residues long. Germline CDR1 is SGHDN and CDR2 is FVKESK. The CDR3 loop reads CASSRGSLTGELFF. CDR3 bases: TGTGCCAGCAGCCGGGGGTCCCTCACCGGGGAGCTGTTTTTT.

The chain couples TRBV5-6 to TRBJ2-7; D unclear. This CDR3 is 14 amino acids long. CDR1 is SGHDT and CDR2 is YYEEEE in the germline V gene. The V end was cut by 0 bases, the J end by 3 bases, with 10 bases between. This CDR3 reads CASSLGTDLYEQYF. CDR3 bases: TGTGCCAGCAGCTTGGGGACCGACCTCTACGAGCAGTACTTC.

The V and J genes are TRBV11-2 and TRBJ2-1; TRBD1 matches 10 bases. Germline lookup yields CDR1 SGHAT and CDR2 FQNNGV. V was clipped by 5 bases and J by 3 bases; unmatched bases: 4. CDR3 length: 15 amino acids. CDR3 nucleotides: TGTGCCAGCAGCCTTAGGACAGGGGGCTACAATGAGCAGTTCTTC. It translates to CASSLRTGGYNEQFF. The whole variable domain, remainder taken from reference TRBV11-2 and TRBJ2-1, is EAGVAQSPRYKIIEKRQSVAFWCNPISGHATLYWYQQILGQGPKLLIQFQNNGVVDDSQLPKDRFSAERLKGVDSTLKIQPAKLEDSAVYLCASSLRTGGYNEQFFGPGTRLTVL.

This chain joins TRBV5-8 and TRBJ2-1; TRBD2 matches 9 bases. Germline-derived CDR1 and CDR2 are SGHTS and YDEGEE. The CDR3 sequence is 18 residues long. With 0 bases clipped from V and 0 bases from J, the junction kept 7 bases outside the gene matches. CDR3 bases: TGTGCCAGCAGCTTGGGCCCAGCGGGGGGCCTCTCCTACAATGAGCAGTTCTTC. This gives the protein CASSLGPAGGLSYNEQFF.

The chain recombines TRBV6-5 with TRBJ1-2, with 7 bases fitting TRBD1. V lost 5 bases to trimming and J lost 7 bases; unmatched junction nucleotides: 4. This CDR3 spans 12 amino acids. Germline V gene sequence: CDR1 MNHEY, CDR2 SVGAGI. CDR3 residues: CASSPDRVGYTF. CDR3 DNA: TGTGCCAGCAGTCCCGACAGGGTTGGCTACACCTTC.

The chain uses TRBV2 and TRBJ1-2, with D possibly matching TRBD1 (6 bases). Germline CDR1 is SNHLY and CDR2 is FYNNEI. With 0 bases removed from V and 6 bases from J, the gap between germline ends came to 14 bases. The CDR3 consists of 15 residues. The CDR3 bases are TGTGCCAGCAGTGAAGCCGGGCCAGGGGACGATGGCTACACCTTC. This encodes CASSEAGPGDDGYTF.

V is TRBV5-6 and J is TRBJ1-4; TRBD1 matches 9 bases. The CDR3 sequence is 15 residues long. Germline CDR1 and CDR2: SGHDT and YYEEEE. V dropped 4 bases and J dropped 8; count of bases not matched to a gene: 9. The DNA for the CDR3 is TGTGCCAGCAGCGTCCAAGGGACAGGGTACGAAAAACTGTTTTTT. Translated: CASSVQGTGYEKLFF. The complete variable domain, with remaining parts taken from reference TRBV5-6 and TRBJ1-4, reads DAGVTQSPTHLIKTRGQQVTLRCSPKSGHDTVSWYQQALGQGPQFIFQYYEEEERQRGNFPDRFSGHQFPNYSSELNVNALLLGDSALYLCASSVQGTGYEKLFFGSGTQLSVL.

The chain couples TRBV27 to TRBJ2-6; a weak D match, TRBD2 (5 bases). The CDR3 covers 18 residues. Germline-derived CDR1 and CDR2 are MNHEY and SMNVEV (reference sequence). V lost 2 bases and J lost 0, with 14 bases in between. The CDR3 sequence is CASSLVGVAGSGANVLTF. The DNA of the CDR3 is TGTGCCAGCAGTTTAGTGGGAGTGGCGGGCTCTGGGGCCAACGTCCTGACTTTC. Using reference TRBV27 and TRBJ2-6 for the parts outside the CDR3, the full variable domain is EAQVTQNPRYLITVTGKKLTVTCSQNMNHEYMSWYRQDPGLGLRQIYYSMNVEVTDKGDVPEGYKVSRKEKRNFPLILESPSPNQTSLYFCASSLVGVAGSGANVLTFGAGSRLTVL.

This rearrangement joins TRBV27 to TRBJ2-5; D may match TRBD1 or TRBD2 (5 bases each). Trimming shortened V by 3 bases and J by 1 base, and 9 bases separated the two germline ends. This CDR3 comprises 14 residues. CDR1 and CDR2 (germline): MNHEY, SMNVEV (reference sequence). The CDR3 nucleotides are TGTGCCAGCAGTTTTACTGGGACCCAAGAGACCCAGTACTTC. Translating it yields CASSFTGTQETQYF.

This chain joins TRBV11-2 and TRBJ1-5; no clear D. V lost 5 bases and J lost 4, with 12 bases in between. This CDR3 contains 14 residues. Germline V gene lookup returns CDR1 SGHAT and CDR2 FQNNGV. The chain's CDR3 is CASSRGGLNQPQHF. CDR3 in DNA: TGTGCCAGCAGCCGCGGAGGATTGAATCAGCCCCAGCATTTT. The complete variable domain, with remaining parts taken from reference TRBV11-2 and TRBJ1-5, reads EAGVAQSPRYKIIEKRQSVAFWCNPISGHATLYWYQQILGQGPKLLIQFQNNGVVDDSQLPKDRFSAERLKGVDSTLKIQPAKLEDSAVYLCASSRGGLNQPQHFGDGTRLSIL.

This clone was seen only a few times. V and J are TRBV7-6 and TRBJ1-2; D perhaps matches TRBD1 (6 bases). The V end was cut by 3 bases, the J end by 8 bases, with 13 bases between. Germline V lookup: CDR1 SGHVS, CDR2 FNYEAQ. The CDR3 runs 13 residues. CDR3 sequence: CASSFVGGDGYTF. The CDR3 DNA follows: TGTGCCAGCAGCTTCGTGGGGGGCGACGGCTACACCTTC. The full variable domain, with the rest looked up from reference TRBV7-6 and TRBJ1-2, is GAGVSQSPRYKVTKRGQDVALRCDPISGHVSLYWYRQALGQGPEFLTYFNYEAQQDKSGLPNDRFSAERPEGSISTLTIQRTEQRDSAMYRCASSFVGGDGYTFGSGTRLTVV.

Concerning this clone itself: The sample contains more than one DNA sequence encoding this CDR3. V and J are TRBV10-1 and TRBJ1-1; no reliable D call. Germline lookup yields CDR1 WNHNN and CDR2 SYGVQD (reference sequence). The CDR3 consists of 13 residues. Trimming took 5 bases from V and 3 from J, leaving 10 bases between them. The DNA for the CDR3 is TGCGCCAGCAGTCTTGGGTCTGACACTGAAGCTTTCTTT. The encoded protein is CASSLGSDTEAFF.

The chain recombines TRBV27 with TRBJ2-2; 7 positions match TRBD1. Germline lookup yields CDR1 MNHEY and CDR2 SMNVEV (reference sequence). The CDR3 spans 16 residues. Trimming removed 7 bases from V and 2 bases from J; junction bases left unmatched: 10. The DNA of the CDR3 is TGTGCCAGCATGAACCCGGACAGGCTTAACACCGGGGAGCTGTTTTTT. Amino acids: CASMNPDRLNTGELFF.

The rearrangement joins TRBV28 to TRBJ1-3, with D unclear. Germline-derived CDR1 and CDR2 are MDHEN and SYDVKM. The CDR3 covers 16 residues. Trimming removed 1 base from V and 0 bases from J, with 10 bases in between. Here the CDR3 DNA reads TGTGCCAGCAGTTTATTCGGACGCCGCTCTGGAAACACCATATATTTT. Encoded protein: CASSLFGRRSGNTIYF.

This chain links TRBV7-2 with TRBJ1-6, with D uncertain. The CDR3 spans 12 residues. V lost 3 bases, J lost 5 bases, and 2 bases lay in between. CDR1 is SGHTA, CDR2 FQGNSA, per germline. CDR3 in amino acids: CASSLNNSPLHF. DNA for the CDR3: TGTGCCAGCAGCTTGAATAATTCACCCCTCCACTTT.